This TCR beta chain was observed in a study of cytomegalovirus exposure and HLA in healthy donors. The study, taken as a whole, reports: Association with HLA alleles at 0.05 false discovery rate was found for around 15,000 TCR beta sequences in a later analysis. Investigators reported more than 150 TCR beta chains as tied to cytomegalovirus.

Concerning this clone itself: Its matching antigen is unknown.

Despite likely unrecorded immune exposures, the donors were nominally healthy at the time of sampling. PCR primers comprised 60 Vbeta and 13 Jbeta primers. The assay was immunoSEQ multiplex PCR, and TCRdb's table has in-frame clones only and misses some. This table holds over 100,000 clones. The CDR3 contains 16 residues. The V segment lost 3 bases and the J segment 7 bases; nucleotides outside the gene matches: 3. Germline values: CDR1 SNHLY, CDR2 FYNNEI. Sequenced sample: PBMCs. The gene calls are TRBV2 and TRBJ2-2; 15 nucleotides agree with TRBD2. The source of this sequence is a woman in her 40s in good health and CMV-seropositive. CDR3 residues: CASSEGTSGRYGELFF. The CDR3 DNA follows: TGTGCCAGCAGTGAGGGGACTAGCGGGAGGTACGGGGAGCTGTTTTTT.